These 26 T cell receptor beta chains share one sample of origin, sequenced in a study of siplizumab effects on memory and regulatory T cells. Profiled with immunoSEQ multiplex PCR; TCRdb holds only in-frame clones, not every one. The table has over 55,000 clones, 83% seen once. Source material: memory CD4+ T cells sorted from blood. The receptor set was obtained from a human donor in good health.

The count of this clone is one. The rearrangement joins TRBV6-6 to TRBJ1-2; D is undetermined. Germline V gives CDR1 MNHNY, CDR2 SVGAGI (reference sequence). This CDR3 spans 11 amino acids. Between the trimmed V and J ends, which lost 0 bases and 9 bases, there was a span of 5 bases. CDR3 residues: CASSYSSSYTF. The CDR3 bases are TGTGCCAGCAGTTACTCTTCCAGCTACACCTTC.

V is TRBV2 and J is TRBJ2-1; 9 bases fit TRBD1. CDR3 length: 15 amino acids. In germline, CDR1 is SNHLY, CDR2 FYNNEI. J gave up 8 bases and V 6 bases, and 11 bases lay outside the gene matches. The CDR3 here is CASRAGTGRYDEQFF. The CDR3 bases are TGTGCCAGCAGGGCCGGGACAGGGAGGTACGATGAGCAGTTCTTC. The whole variable domain, filled in from reference TRBV2 and TRBJ2-1, reads EPEVTQTPSHQVTQMGQEVILRCVPISNHLYFYWYRQILGQKVEFLVSFYNNEISEKSEIFDDQFSVERPDGSNFTLKIRSTKLEDSAMYFCASRAGTGRYDEQFFGPGTRLTVL.

The rearrangement joins TRBV7-2 to TRBJ2-1; 11 nucleotides align to TRBD2. CDR1 SGHTA and CDR2 FQGNSA come from the germline V gene. After removal of 3 bases from V and 15 bases from J, the junction contained 4 bases not matched to a gene. The CDR3 loop spans 12 amino acids. CDR3 sequence: CASSFVSGGAFF. CDR3 sequence (DNA): TGTGCCAGCAGCTTTGTTAGCGGGGGGGCGTTCTTC.

The rearrangement links TRBV6-1 to TRBJ2-2; D possibly corresponds to TRBD1 (6 bases). Germline V gene data show CDR1 as MNHNS and CDR2 as SASEGT. Trimming took off 4 bases at V and 1 base at J, with 10 bases between the two ends. This CDR3 spans 15 amino acids. The CDR3 region has the DNA TGTGCCAGCAGTGTTGAGACAGGGAACACCGGGGAGCTGTTTTTT. This encodes CASSVETGNTGELFF.

This clone turned up a few times. The genes are TRBV2 and TRBJ1-5; 8 bases align to TRBD1. V shed 2 bases and J 8 bases; nucleotides not matched to a gene: 8. The germline V gene has CDR1 SNHLY and CDR2 FYNNEI. The CDR3 totals 15 residues. CDR3 residues: CASSEMGQVMEPQHF. In DNA form, the CDR3 reads TGTGCCAGCAGTGAAATGGGACAGGTTATGGAGCCCCAGCATTTT.

The rearrangement links TRBV5-4 to TRBJ2-1; D is possibly TRBD1 (6 bases). Trimming took off 0 bases at V and 5 bases at J, with 9 bases between the two ends. CDR1 is SGHNT and CDR2 is YYREEE in the germline V gene (reference sequence). There are 14 residues in the CDR3. The CDR3 bases are TGTGCCAGCAGCTTGGACAGGGCGGACAATGAGCAGTTCTTC. Protein: CASSLDRADNEQFF.

V usage is TRBV15 and J usage is TRBJ1-1; 11 positions match TRBD1. Trimming at V came to 3 bases and at J to 10 bases, leaving 4 bases not matched to a gene. The germline gives CDR1 LNHNV, CDR2 YYDKDF (reference sequence). This CDR3 region has 13 residues. DNA of the CDR3: TGTGCCACCAGCAGGGGACAGGGGGACTTAGCTTTCTTT. Its translation is CATSRGQGDLAFF. Full variable domain (outside the CDR3, taken from reference TRBV15 and TRBJ1-1): DAMVIQNPRYQVTQFGKPVTLSCSQTLNHNVMYWYQQKSSQAPKLLFHYYDKDFNNEADTPDNFQSRRPNTSFCFLDIRSPGLGDTAMYLCATSRGQGDLAFFGQGTRLTVV.

A remark on this clone: The sample holds other DNA sequences that translate to the same CDR3. This rearrangement joins TRBV7-9 to TRBJ1-6, with D possibly being TRBD1 (5 bases). Germline V lookup: CDR1 SEHNR, CDR2 FQNEAQ (reference sequence). The CDR3 covers 16 residues. V shed 2 bases and J shed 8 bases, with 16 bases lying between them. CDR3 DNA sequence: TGTGCCAGCAGCTTACAAGGCCGCCAGGGTTATTCACCCCTCCACTTT. Translating it yields CASSLQGRQGYSPLHF. Full variable domain (missing parts from reference TRBV7-9 and TRBJ1-6): DTGVSQNPRHKITKRGQNVTFRCDPISEHNRLYWYRQTLGQGPEFLTYFQNEAQLEKSRLLSDRFSAERPKGSFSTLEIQRTEQGDSAMYLCASSLQGRQGYSPLHFGNGTRLTVT.

The chain links TRBV4-1 to TRBJ2-6, with a tentative D call TRBD1 (5 bases). CDR3 length: 15 residues. The V gene lost 1 base and the J gene lost 1 base, with 5 bases spanning the gap. Per germline, CDR1 MGHRA and CDR2 YSYEKL. CDR3 protein: CASSQAGSGANVLTF. CDR3 nucleotide sequence: TGCGCCAGCAGCCAAGCAGGGTCTGGGGCCAACGTCCTGACTTTC.

The chain links TRBV5-5 to TRBJ1-2; tentatively, D is TRBD1 (5 bases). CDR1 and CDR2 from the germline V gene are SGHKS and YYEKEE (reference sequence). The CDR3 contains 15 residues. V lost 4 bases, J lost 4 bases, and 17 bases lay in between. CDR3 protein: CASSQISREGYGYTF. The CDR3 DNA sequence: TGTGCCAGCAGCCAAATCAGCAGGGAAGGCTATGGCTACACCTTC.

V and J are TRBV7-8 and TRBJ1-2; D gene ambiguous. The V end lost 10 bases, the J end lost 8 bases, and 17 bases lay between the germline ends. Germline V lookup: CDR1 SGHVS, CDR2 FQNEAQ. CDR3 size: 12 residues. In DNA form, the CDR3 reads TGTGCCACGTCGTGGGGAAGGGAGGGCTACACCTTC. Its translation: CATSWGREGYTF.

V is TRBV7-9 and J is TRBJ2-2; no reliable D call. The length of the CDR3 is 13 residues. Germline V lookup: CDR1 SEHNR, CDR2 FQNEAQ (reference sequence). Trimming pared 3 bases from V and 3 bases from J, leaving 5 bases between. The CDR3 nucleotides are TGTGCCAGCAGCTTCCTCGACACCGGGGAGCTGTTTTTT. This gives the protein CASSFLDTGELFF.

The chain combines TRBV14 with TRBJ1-1; 8 bases are shared with TRBD1. The CDR3 consists of 15 residues. Germline CDR1 and CDR2: SGHDN and FVKESK. Losses at the gene ends were 2 bases for V and 14 bases for J; bases not matched to a gene: 16. The CDR3 DNA reads TGTGCCAGCAGCCAACTCACGACAGGGGTGGTAAGGTTGTTCTTT. Its translation is CASSQLTTGVVRLFF.

The chain links TRBV5-1 to TRBJ1-1; no clear D gene. The CDR3 runs 15 residues. The V end was cut by 4 bases, the J end by 0 bases, with 13 bases between. Germline CDR1 SGHRS, CDR2 YFSETQ. The CDR3 DNA reads TGCGCCAGCAGCCAATCTCAAGGTATGAACACTGAAGCTTTCTTT. The encoded protein is CASSQSQGMNTEAFF. The full variable domain, with the rest looked up from reference TRBV5-1 and TRBJ1-1, is KAGVTQTPRYLIKTRGQQVTLSCSPISGHRSVSWYQQTPGQGLQFLFEYFSETQRNKGNFPGRFSGRQFSNSRSEMNVSTLELGDSALYLCASSQSQGMNTEAFFGQGTRLTVV.

The rearrangement joins TRBV5-5 to TRBJ1-2; no reliable D call. V gave up 2 bases and J gave up 6 bases, with 14 bases separating them. Germline CDR1 reads SGHKS; CDR2 reads YYEKEE (reference sequence). CDR3 length equals 14 residues. As DNA, the CDR3 is TGTGCCAGCAGCTTATATTGGATTGGCGATGGCTACACCTTC. Residues: CASSLYWIGDGYTF.

A few counts support this clone. The V gene is TRBV7-8, the J gene TRBJ2-7, with 10 bases fitting TRBD2. V dropped 6 bases and J dropped 4; count of bases not matched to a gene: 9. The CDR3 consists of 15 residues. Germline CDR1 SGHVS, CDR2 FQNEAQ. CDR3 DNA sequence: TGTGCCAGCAGACCCGGGCTAGCGGGAGCATACGAGCAGTACTTC. Amino acid sequence: CASRPGLAGAYEQYF.

The chain combines TRBV4-1 with TRBJ1-2, with 7 bases aligning to TRBD1. Germline V gene data show CDR1 as MGHRA and CDR2 as YSYEKL. The CDR3 length is 16 residues. V was pared by 3 bases and J by 0 bases, with 7 bases of the junction left unmatched. The CDR3 nucleotides are TGCGCCAGCAGCCAGGGACAGACGAAAGCTAACTATGGCTACACCTTC. Translating gives CASSQGQTKANYGYTF.

The V gene is TRBV19, the J gene TRBJ2-1; weak D call: TRBD1 (5 bases). The CDR3 loop spans 13 amino acids. V lost 0 bases to trimming and J lost 5 bases, with 5 bases between them. Germline values: CDR1 LNHDA, CDR2 SQIVND (reference sequence). CDR3: CASSIDRDNEQFF. The CDR3 DNA follows: TGTGCCAGTAGTATAGACAGGGACAATGAGCAGTTCTTC.

V and J are TRBV27 and TRBJ1-3; possibly TRBD1 for D (5 bases). CDR3 length: 13 amino acids. V was trimmed by 6 bases and J by 4 bases, leaving 10 bases between them. The germline gives CDR1 MNHEY, CDR2 SMNVEV (reference sequence). CDR3 sequence (DNA): TGTGCCAGCAGAGCCGGGACGGGAAACACCATATATTTT. Amino acid sequence: CASRAGTGNTIYF.

The J gene is TRBJ2-2, the V gene TRBV11-2; TRBD1 is a possible D gene (6 bases). Trimming pared 8 bases from V and 0 bases from J, leaving 7 bases between. This CDR3 comprises 13 residues. The germline gives CDR1 SGHAT, CDR2 FQNNGV. The CDR3 loop reads CASGDTNTGELFF. The CDR3 region has the DNA TGTGCCAGCGGGGACACGAACACCGGGGAGCTGTTTTTT.

A single count supports this clone. The chain is built from TRBV2 and TRBJ2-7, with TRBD1 matching over 8 bases. This CDR3 comprises 15 residues. The ends lost 10 bases at V and 4 bases at J; junction bases unmatched: 15. Germline-derived CDR1 and CDR2 are SNHLY and FYNNEI. CDR3 residues: CATTRVAGGRYEQYF. The CDR3 nucleotides are TGTGCCACCACCCGAGTGGCAGGGGGCCGATACGAGCAGTACTTC. Complete variable domain (other parts from reference TRBV2 and TRBJ2-7): EPEVTQTPSHQVTQMGQEVILRCVPISNHLYFYWYRQILGQKVEFLVSFYNNEISEKSEIFDDQFSVERPDGSNFTLKIRSTKLEDSAMYFCATTRVAGGRYEQYFGPGTRLTVT.

The gene calls are TRBV25-1 and TRBJ2-7; 8 bases fit TRBD1. CDR3 length: 17 amino acids. CDR1 and CDR2 (germline): MGHDK, SYGVNS. After removal of 2 bases from V and 5 bases from J, the junction contained 14 bases not matched to a gene. This chain's CDR3 is CASSEGPGRTGRNEQYF. The CDR3, as DNA: TGTGCCAGCAGTGAAGGCCCGGGCAGGACAGGGCGGAACGAGCAGTACTTC.

The V call is TRBV5-1, the J call TRBJ2-3, with 8 bases identical to TRBD2. The CDR3 is 15 residues long. V shed 3 bases, J shed 1 base, and the junction held 4 bases outside the gene matches. CDR1 and CDR2 from the germline V gene are SGHRS and YFSETQ. The CDR3 DNA follows: TGCGCCAGCAGCTCCGGGACTAGGGGCACAGATACGCAGTATTTT. Translation: CASSSGTRGTDTQYF.

The chain uses TRBV5-1 and TRBJ2-2; D is undetermined. Germline values: CDR1 SGHRS, CDR2 YFSETQ. Trimming took off 1 base at V and 3 bases at J, with 4 bases between the two ends. The CDR3 totals 13 residues. The CDR3 DNA is TGCGCCAGCAGCTTGATGGACACCGGGGAGCTGTTTTTT. Amino acid sequence: CASSLMDTGELFF.

The rearrangement links TRBV18 to TRBJ2-7, with TRBD2 matching 7 bases. CDR1 and CDR2 (germline): KGHSH, LQKENI. With 3 bases clipped from V and 4 bases from J, the junction kept 9 bases outside the gene matches. This CDR3 is built from 15 residues. The CDR3 DNA is TGTGCCAGCTCACCTAACGGGAGGCCACAATACGAGCAGTACTTC. This codes for CASSPNGRPQYEQYF.

V is TRBV12-5 and J is TRBJ2-5; possible D gene TRBD1, 8 bases. Trimming cost V 5 bases and J 5 bases, with 15 bases left between them. The CDR3 length is 14 residues. Per germline, CDR1 LGHNT and CDR2 FRNRAP. The CDR3 DNA follows: TGTGCTAGTGGTCCCACAGGGGGGGGTGAGACCCAGTACTTC. It is translated as CASGPTGGGETQYF. The variable domain in full, with the rest retrieved from reference TRBV12-5 and TRBJ2-5, is DARVTQTPRHKVTEMGQEVTMRCQPILGHNTVFWYRQTMMQGLELLAYFRNRAPLDDSGMPKDRFSAEMPDATLATLKIQPSEPRDSAVYFCASGPTGGGETQYFGPGTRLLVL.